This T cell receptor beta chain was captured by sequencing in a study of OX40 agonist ivuxolimab in advanced cancers. On the study more broadly: Patients received ivuxolimab, an agonistic anti-OX40 (CD134) antibody. A history of anti-PD-1, anti-PD-L1 or anti-CTLA-4 therapy was acceptable, and around 36% had some. There were three patients with partial responses, one having hepatocellular carcinoma and two cutaneous melanoma.

Study-wide findings and caveats: In CD8+ T cells, expanded clones were on average more numerous than in CD4+.

The count of this clone is one. The antigen is undetermined. The CDR3 is 13 residues long. Generated by immunoSEQ multiplex PCR, the TCRdb table keeps only in-frame clones and is missing some. Here the sample spans about 110,000 clones, 75% to 95% being singletons. The sample was CD4+ or CD8+ T cells sorted from blood, taken in a trial of the OX40 agonist ivuxolimab. This chain connects TRBV21-1 to TRBJ2-3. TRBV21-1 is labeled a pseudogene. This receptor was identified in an adult with an advanced solid tumor such as melanoma, head and neck, liver or kidney cancer. The CDR3 DNA reads TGTGCCAGCACCACCTCCGCCGCAGATACGCAGTATTTT. Its translation is CASTTSAADTQYF.